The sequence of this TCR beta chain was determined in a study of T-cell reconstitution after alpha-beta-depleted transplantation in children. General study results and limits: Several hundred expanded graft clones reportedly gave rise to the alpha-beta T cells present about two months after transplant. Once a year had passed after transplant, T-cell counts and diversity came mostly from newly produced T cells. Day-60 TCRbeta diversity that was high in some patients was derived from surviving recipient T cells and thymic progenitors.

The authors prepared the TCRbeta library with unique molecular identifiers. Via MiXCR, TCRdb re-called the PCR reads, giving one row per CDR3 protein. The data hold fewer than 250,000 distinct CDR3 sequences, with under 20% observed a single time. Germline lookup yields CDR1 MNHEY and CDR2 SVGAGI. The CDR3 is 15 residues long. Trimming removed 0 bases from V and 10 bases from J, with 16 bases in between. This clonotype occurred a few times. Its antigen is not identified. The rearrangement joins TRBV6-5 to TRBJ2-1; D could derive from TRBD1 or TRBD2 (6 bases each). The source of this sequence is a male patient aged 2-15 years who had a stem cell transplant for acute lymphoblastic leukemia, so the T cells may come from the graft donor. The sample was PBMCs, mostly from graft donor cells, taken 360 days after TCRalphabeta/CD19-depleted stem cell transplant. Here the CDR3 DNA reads TGTGCCAGCAGTTACTCGCCGGAACTCGGGGGCGAGCAGTTCTTC. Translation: CASSYSPELGGEQFF.